The next 24 T cell receptor beta chains were all read from a single sample in a study of CD8+ T cells in alopecia areata (dated by TCRdb to 2016 to 2019). The library was obtained by the immunoSEQ multiplex PCR assay. RNA was extracted from all samples and reverse transcribed into cDNA as template for TCR sequencing. Here the immuneACCESS table is served through TCRdb, limited to in-frame sequences with V and J called. Missing clones are a known gap in these copies; in checked studies unresolved V genes cover under half, and the rest lacks a known reason. Here the sample has 150,000 to 200,000 clones; approximately 56% occur a single time. The biggest ten clones account for roughly 15% of the sample. Sample time point, as interpreted from the label and publication: baseline before oral tofacitinib. Sequenced here: CD4+ T cells sorted from blood, sampled at week 0. The receptors stem from a human donor with alopecia areata.

This chain uses TRBV2 with TRBJ1-4; D not resolved. The CDR3 spans 16 residues. Between the trimmed V and J ends, which lost 1 base and 10 bases, there was a span of 19 bases. The germline CDR1 and CDR2 sequences are SNHLY and FYNNEI. Written as DNA, the CDR3 is TGTGCCAGCAGTGAAGTATCTATCGGTTCTCCGGGAAAACTGTTTTTT. Translated, it gives CASSEVSIGSPGKLFF.

V gene TRBV11-1 combines with J gene TRBJ2-3; the D is unclear. CDR1 is SGHAT and CDR2 is FQDESV in the germline V gene (reference sequence). The V end was cut by 0 bases, the J end by 3 bases, with 13 bases between. This CDR3 is 16 amino acids long. The CDR3 sequence: CASSLAGLQRTDTQYF. Written as DNA, the CDR3 is TGTGCCAGCAGCTTAGCGGGCTTACAGAGGACAGATACGCAGTATTTT.

The CDR3 DNA is TGCAGTCACGTGGATGGTTTTGGGGCCAACGTCCTGACTTTC. This codes for CSHVDGFGANVLTF. The rearrangement links TRBV29-1 to TRBJ2-6; D is uncertain. In germline, CDR1 is SQVTM, CDR2 ANQGSEA. This CDR3 is built from 14 residues.

This rearrangement joins TRBV11-2 to TRBJ2-7; D call uncertain. The V gene's germline CDR1 is SGHAT and CDR2 FQNNGV. The CDR3 is 12 amino acids. V was shortened by 1 base and J by 2 bases, with 3 bases between the two germline ends. The CDR3 protein is CASSLVPYEQYF. CDR3 DNA: TGTGCCAGCAGCTTAGTTCCCTACGAGCAGTACTTC.

The chain is built from TRBV5-4 and TRBJ2-3, with D tentatively TRBD1 (6 bases). V lost 0 bases and J 3 bases, leaving 11 bases between the germline ends. The CDR3 runs 15 residues. Germline-derived CDR1 and CDR2 are SGHNT and YYREEE (reference sequence). CDR3 DNA sequence: TGTGCCAGCAGCTTGGGGGGGCGGGCGACAGATACGCAGTATTTT. It translates to CASSLGGRATDTQYF.

The DNA of the CDR3 is TGCAGCGTTGAAGGCCCGGGGGCACGAGAGCAGTACTTC. It translates to CSVEGPGAREQYF. V gene TRBV29-1 combines with J gene TRBJ2-7; possibly TRBD1 or TRBD2 for D (6 bases each). From germline, CDR1 is SQVTM and CDR2 ANQGSEA. Trimming shortened V by 1 base and J by 7 bases, and 14 bases separated the two germline ends. There are 13 residues in the CDR3.

The chain couples TRBV29-1 to TRBJ2-7, with 9 bases aligning to TRBD1. With V trimmed by 8 bases and J by 3 bases, 8 bases remained unmatched. This CDR3 comprises 13 residues. CDR1 SQVTM and CDR2 ANQGSEA come from the germline V gene. CDR3 bases: TGCAGCACCTACCAGACAGGGGGCTACGAGCAGTACTTC. Protein product: CSTYQTGGYEQYF.

This clone was counted only a few times. The rearrangement joins TRBV27 to TRBJ1-1; 12 positions agree with TRBD1. Germline lookup yields CDR1 MNHEY and CDR2 SMNVEV (reference sequence). CDR3 length: 17 residues. Germline trimming cut 5 bases from V and 3 bases from J; bases unmatched to any gene: 10. The DNA for the CDR3 is TGTGCCAGCAGTCTAGGGACAGGGGGCGGGTCATACACTGAAGCTTTCTTT. Residues: CASSLGTGGGSYTEAFF.

The genes are TRBV29-1 and TRBJ1-1; D remains unclear. CDR1 and CDR2 from the germline V gene are SQVTM and ANQGSEA. Deletions cut 7 bases from V and 1 base from J, with 10 bases between. The CDR3 loop spans 12 amino acids. Here the CDR3 reads CSAGWGNTEAFF. CDR3 nucleotide sequence: TGCAGCGCCGGCTGGGGGAACACTGAAGCTTTCTTT.

In its sample, this clone was seen a few times. The chain uses TRBV5-6 and TRBJ1-5; D gene ambiguous. The V and J ends lost 4 bases and 3 bases respectively, with 8 bases between them. The germline CDR1 and CDR2 sequences are SGHDT and YYEEEE. This CDR3 region has 13 residues. In DNA form, the CDR3 reads TGTGCCAGCAGCCGAGGATACAATCAGCCCCAGCATTTT. Its protein is CASSRGYNQPQHF.

The chain employs TRBV6-1 and TRBJ1-4, with a tentative D call TRBD1 (5 bases). From germline, CDR1 is MNHNS and CDR2 SASEGT. V dropped 7 bases and J dropped 8 bases, with 14 bases sitting between them. The CDR3 runs to 13 residues. In nucleotides, the CDR3 is TGTGCCAGCAAGGGGCTCTGGAGAGAAAAACTGTTTTTT. Translating it yields CASKGLWREKLFF.

The chain has TRBV30 and TRBJ2-5; possibly TRBD1 or TRBD2 for D (5 bases each). Germline CDR1 and CDR2: GTSNPN and SVGIG (reference sequence). The CDR3 sequence is 14 residues long. Between the trimmed V and J ends, which lost 5 bases and 5 bases, there was a span of 18 bases. The DNA for the CDR3 is TGTGCCTGGCGCTGGGGACCTCTGGGGGAGACCCAGTACTTC. This encodes CAWRWGPLGETQYF.

This clone has only a few counts. The chain couples TRBV19 to TRBJ2-4; D unclear. The germline gives CDR1 LNHDA, CDR2 SQIVND (reference sequence). V lost 0 bases and J lost 1, with 4 bases in between. The CDR3 has 14 amino acids. CDR3 sequence: CASSIDRAKNIQYF. CDR3 DNA: TGTGCCAGTAGTATAGACAGGGCCAAAAACATTCAGTACTTC.

The chain is built from TRBV7-2 and TRBJ1-2; D unresolved. Deletions cut 1 base from V and 4 bases from J, with 13 bases between. CDR3 length: 15 residues. The germline V gene has CDR1 SGHTA and CDR2 FQGNSA. DNA of the CDR3: TGTGCCAGCAGCTTAGAATCTGTTTCTGTCTATGGCTACACCTTC. The encoded protein is CASSLESVSVYGYTF. Using reference TRBV7-2 and TRBJ1-2 for the parts outside the CDR3, the full variable domain is GAGVSQSPSNKVTEKGKDVELRCDPISGHTALYWYRQSLGQGLEFLIYFQGNSAPDKSGLPSDRFSAERTGGSVSTLTIQRTQQEDSAVYLCASSLESVSVYGYTFGSGTRLTVV.

The J gene is TRBJ2-5, the V gene TRBV27, with D hard to call. The CDR3 loop spans 14 amino acids. The germline CDR1 and CDR2 sequences are MNHEY and SMNVEV (reference sequence). Between the trimmed V and J ends, which lost 5 bases and 4 bases, there was a span of 14 bases. The CDR3 loop reads CASSPPGVIETQYF. The CDR3 DNA reads TGTGCCAGCAGTCCCCCGGGCGTGATAGAGACCCAGTACTTC.

This clone was counted a few times. This chain links TRBV10-3 with TRBJ1-2, with TRBD1 as a possible D gene (6 bases). Deletions cut 7 bases from V and 4 bases from J, with 13 bases between. Germline lookup yields CDR1 ENHRY and CDR2 SYGVKD. There are 13 residues in the CDR3. DNA of the CDR3: TGTGCCATCATGGCAGGGGATGTCTATGGCTACACCTTC. As protein: CAIMAGDVYGYTF.

The rearrangement uses TRBV7-9 and TRBJ2-4, with D possibly being TRBD2 (6 bases). This CDR3 is built from 14 residues. Looked up from germline, CDR1 is SEHNR and CDR2 is FQNEAQ (reference sequence). V was clipped by 0 bases and J by 4 bases, with 7 bases between them. The CDR3 DNA is TGTGCCAGCAGCTTAGCGGAGGGGAAAAACATTCAGTACTTC. Protein: CASSLAEGKNIQYF.

CDR3 nucleotides: TGTGCCACCAGCAGAGATGGGGCACCAGTGAACACTGAAGCTTTCTTT. Residues: CATSRDGAPVNTEAFF. The chain has TRBV15 and TRBJ1-1; D possibly corresponds to TRBD1 (5 bases). Trimming removed 0 bases at V and 0 bases at J, with 11 bases between. The germline V gene encodes CDR1 LNHNV and CDR2 YYDKDF (reference sequence). The CDR3 is made up of 16 amino acids.

This clone has just a few counts. The V and J genes are TRBV29-1 and TRBJ2-2, with 7 bases matching TRBD1. The V gene's germline CDR1 is SQVTM and CDR2 ANQGSEA. V shed 7 bases and J 5 bases; nucleotides not matched to a gene: 10. This CDR3 is built from 14 residues. The CDR3 protein is CSATDRARTGELFF. The DNA for the CDR3 is TGCAGCGCCACTGACAGGGCACGGACCGGGGAGCTGTTTTTT.

The V call is TRBV5-1, the J call TRBJ2-7; a weak D match, TRBD2 (6 bases). V lost 5 bases and J 4 bases, leaving 19 bases between the germline ends. CDR1 is SGHRS, CDR2 YFSETQ, per germline. This CDR3 has 15 amino acids. The CDR3 coding sequence is TGCGCCAGCAGTCCGCGGGGCGCGGGGCCGTACGAGCAGTACTTC. It translates to CASSPRGAGPYEQYF.

This chain links TRBV7-2 with TRBJ2-5, with D possibly being TRBD1 (5 bases). CDR3 size: 15 residues. The germline gives CDR1 SGHTA, CDR2 FQGNSA. V was shortened by 1 base and J by 5 bases, with 14 bases between the two germline ends. CDR3 residues: CASSLEGRTTETQYF. For the CDR3, the DNA is TGTGCCAGCAGCTTAGAGGGGCGAACTACGGAGACCCAGTACTTC. The entire variable domain, with the rest obtained from reference TRBV7-2 and TRBJ2-5, is as follows: GAGVSQSPSNKVTEKGKDVELRCDPISGHTALYWYRQSLGQGLEFLIYFQGNSAPDKSGLPSDRFSAERTGGSVSTLTIQRTQQEDSAVYLCASSLEGRTTETQYFGPGTRLLVL.

This clone was recorded a few times. The rearrangement links TRBV5-1 to TRBJ1-2; D not certain. V lost 2 bases to trimming and J lost 0 bases, with 5 bases between them. Germline V gene sequence: CDR1 SGHRS, CDR2 YFSETQ. The CDR3 consists of 13 residues. In DNA form, the CDR3 reads TGCGCCAGCAGCTTATCTTCTAACTATGGCTACACCTTC. Protein sequence: CASSLSSNYGYTF.

On this clone: The sample carries other DNA sequences with the same CDR3. V gene TRBV29-1 combines with J gene TRBJ2-1; 8 bases map to TRBD2. The trim removed 7 bases at V and 4 bases at J, leaving 3 bases unmatched. CDR3 size: 12 residues. Germline V lookup: CDR1 SQVTM, CDR2 ANQGSEA. CDR3 sequence: CSGGGTYNEQFF. The DNA of the CDR3 is TGCAGCGGCGGGGGGACATACAATGAGCAGTTCTTC.

V usage is TRBV30 and J usage is TRBJ2-7; possibly TRBD2 for D (6 bases). The V end was cut by 2 bases, the J end by 2 bases, with 16 bases between. The CDR3 totals 15 residues. From germline, CDR1 is GTSNPN and CDR2 SVGIG (reference sequence). The CDR3 region is CAWSHPGGLAYEQYF. The CDR3 coding sequence is TGTGCCTGGAGTCACCCCGGGGGATTAGCCTACGAGCAGTACTTC. The full variable domain, with the rest looked up from reference TRBV30 and TRBJ2-7, is SQTIHQWPATLVQPVGSPLSLECTVEGTSNPNLYWYRQAAGRGLQLLFYSVGIGQISSEVPQNLSASRPQDRQFILSSKKLLLSDSGFYLCAWSHPGGLAYEQYFGPGTRLTVT.